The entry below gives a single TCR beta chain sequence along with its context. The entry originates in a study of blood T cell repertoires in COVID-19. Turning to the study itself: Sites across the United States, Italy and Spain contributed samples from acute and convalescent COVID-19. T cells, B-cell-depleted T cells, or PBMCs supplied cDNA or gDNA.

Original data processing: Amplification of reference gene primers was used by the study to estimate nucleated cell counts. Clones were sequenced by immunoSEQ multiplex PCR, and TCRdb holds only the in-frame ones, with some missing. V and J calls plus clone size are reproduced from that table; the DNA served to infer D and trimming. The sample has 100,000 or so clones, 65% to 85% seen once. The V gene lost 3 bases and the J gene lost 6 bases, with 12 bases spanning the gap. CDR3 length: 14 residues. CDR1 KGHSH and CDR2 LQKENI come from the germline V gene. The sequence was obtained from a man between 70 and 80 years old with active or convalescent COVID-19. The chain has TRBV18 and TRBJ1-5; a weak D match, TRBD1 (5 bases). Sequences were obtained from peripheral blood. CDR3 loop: CASSPIQGGQPQHF. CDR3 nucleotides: TGTGCCAGCTCACCCATTCAGGGAGGTCAGCCCCAGCATTTT.